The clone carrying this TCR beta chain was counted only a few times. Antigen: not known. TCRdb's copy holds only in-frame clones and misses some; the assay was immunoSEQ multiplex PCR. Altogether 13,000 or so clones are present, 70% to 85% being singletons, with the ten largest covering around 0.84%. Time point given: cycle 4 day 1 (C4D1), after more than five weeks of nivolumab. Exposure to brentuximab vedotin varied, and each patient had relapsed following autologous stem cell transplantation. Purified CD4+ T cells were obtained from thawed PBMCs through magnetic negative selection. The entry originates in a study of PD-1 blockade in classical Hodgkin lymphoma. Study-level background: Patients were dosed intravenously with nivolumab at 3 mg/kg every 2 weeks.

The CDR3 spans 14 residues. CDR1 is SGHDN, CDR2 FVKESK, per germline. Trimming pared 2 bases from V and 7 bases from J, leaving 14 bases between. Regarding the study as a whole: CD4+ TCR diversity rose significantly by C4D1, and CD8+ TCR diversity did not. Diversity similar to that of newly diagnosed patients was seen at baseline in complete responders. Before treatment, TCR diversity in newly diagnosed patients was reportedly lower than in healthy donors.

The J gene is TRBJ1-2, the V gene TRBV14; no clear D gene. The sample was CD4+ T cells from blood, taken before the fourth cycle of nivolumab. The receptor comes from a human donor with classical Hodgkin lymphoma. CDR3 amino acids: CASSQSREGSGYTF. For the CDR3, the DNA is TGTGCCAGCAGCCAAAGCCGTGAGGGAAGTGGCTACACCTTC.